This is a list of T cell receptor beta chains from one sample in a study of OX40 agonist ivuxolimab in advanced cancers. Sequenced by immunoSEQ multiplex PCR; TCRdb stores in-frame clones only, minus some. Of roughly 68,000 clones in the sample, roughly nine tenths are singletons; the top ten hold approximately 14%. The material was CD4+ or CD8+ T cells sorted from blood, obtained in a trial of the OX40 agonist ivuxolimab. The receptors derive from an adult with an advanced solid tumor such as melanoma, head and neck, liver or kidney cancer. Both conserved end residues are part of each CDR3. Each record gives: CDR3 protein, CDR3 DNA, D gene, clone size, J gene, V gene. D genes are given only for firm matches. The size of a clone is reported for some rows only, either as once, few or many, or as a class for expanded clones.

CDR3aa: CASRTTGGLRNEKLFF; CDR3nt: TGTGCCAGCAGAACGACGGGGGGGCTTCGAAATGAAAAACTGTTTTTT; d_gene: NA; abundance: once; j_gene: TRBJ1-4; v_gene: TRBV7-9
CDR3aa: CARSQLPLRDRGPSGANVLTF; CDR3nt: TGTGCCAGAAGCCAGTTGCCTCTCCGGGACAGGGGACCGTCTGGGGCCAACGTCCTGACTTTC; d_gene: TRBD1; abundance: NA; j_gene: TRBJ2-6; v_gene: TRBV5-3
CDR3aa: CASSRFVEYNEQFF; CDR3nt: TGCGCCAGCAGCCGATTCGTTGAGTACAATGAGCAGTTCTTC; d_gene: NA; abundance: NA; j_gene: TRBJ2-1; v_gene: TRBV5-1
CDR3aa: CASSPFNPYEQYF; CDR3nt: TGTGCCAGCAGCCCATTCAATCCCTACGAGCAGTACTTC; d_gene: NA; abundance: NA; j_gene: TRBJ2-7; v_gene: TRBV7-9
CDR3aa: CASSSPPGATNEKLFF; CDR3nt: TGTGCCAGCAGCTCACCACCGGGGGCAACTAATGAAAAACTGTTTTTT; d_gene: NA; abundance: NA; j_gene: TRBJ1-4; v_gene: TRBV9
CDR3aa: CASSRIGTGNQPQHF; CDR3nt: TGTGCCAGCAGTCGCATCGGGACGGGCAATCAGCCCCAGCATTTT; d_gene: NA; abundance: NA; j_gene: TRBJ1-5; v_gene: TRBV9
CDR3aa: CASSSSDRGPSPLHF; CDR3nt: TGTGCCAGCAGTTCCTCGGACAGGGGCCCTTCACCCCTCCACTTT; d_gene: TRBD1; abundance: NA; j_gene: TRBJ1-6; v_gene: TRBV28
CDR3aa: CASSYGGAYEQYF; CDR3nt: TGTGCCAGCAGCTACGGGGGGGCGTACGAGCAGTACTTC; d_gene: TRBD2; abundance: NA; j_gene: TRBJ2-7; v_gene: TRBV7-9
CDR3aa: CASSRDRRGYTF; CDR3nt: TGTGCCAGTAGTCGGGACAGGAGGGGCTACACCTTC; d_gene: TRBD1; abundance: NA; j_gene: TRBJ1-2; v_gene: TRBV19
CDR3aa: CASSYAGGTRRNEQFF; CDR3nt: TGTGCCAGCAGCTACGCCGGTGGGACGCGACGGAATGAGCAGTTCTTC; d_gene: NA; abundance: once; j_gene: TRBJ2-1; v_gene: TRBV11-2
CDR3aa: CASSPYNYGYTF; CDR3nt: TGTGCCAGCAGCCCATATAACTATGGCTACACCTTC; d_gene: NA; abundance: NA; j_gene: TRBJ1-2; v_gene: TRBV7-9
CDR3aa: CASSPGGANEQFF; CDR3nt: TGTGCCAGCAGTCCAGGAGGGGCCAATGAGCAGTTCTTC; d_gene: NA; abundance: NA; j_gene: TRBJ2-1; v_gene: TRBV27
CDR3aa: CASSLELSYGYTF; CDR3nt: TGTGCCAGCAGCTTGGAACTGAGCTATGGCTACACCTTC; d_gene: NA; abundance: NA; j_gene: TRBJ1-2; v_gene: TRBV5-4
CDR3aa: CASSLGPGGNQPQHF; CDR3nt: TGTGCCAGCAGCTTGGGCCCAGGGGGCAATCAGCCCCAGCATTTT; d_gene: NA; abundance: NA; j_gene: TRBJ1-5; v_gene: TRBV5-6
CDR3aa: CASSLYSDQPQHF; CDR3nt: TGTGCCAGCAGTTTATATAGCGATCAGCCCCAGCATTTT; d_gene: NA; abundance: NA; j_gene: TRBJ1-5; v_gene: TRBV27
CDR3aa: CASSLSGTGYEQYF; CDR3nt: TGTGCCAGCAGTTTATCCGGGACAGGGTACGAGCAGTACTTC; d_gene: TRBD1; abundance: NA; j_gene: TRBJ2-7; v_gene: TRBV27
CDR3aa: CASRPGTAYEQYF; CDR3nt: TGTGCCAGCAGACCCGGGACAGCCTACGAGCAGTACTTC; d_gene: TRBD1; abundance: NA; j_gene: TRBJ2-7; v_gene: TRBV5-4
CDR3aa: CASSVNPREDAYNEQFF; CDR3nt: TGTGCCAGCAGCGTAAATCCGCGGGAGGATGCCTACAATGAGCAGTTCTTC; d_gene: TRBD2; abundance: NA; j_gene: TRBJ2-1; v_gene: TRBV9
CDR3aa: CASSSLTSGLYNEQFF; CDR3nt: TGTGCCAGCAGTTCCCTCACTAGCGGGCTTTACAATGAGCAGTTCTTC; d_gene: TRBD2; abundance: NA; j_gene: TRBJ2-1; v_gene: TRBV27
CDR3aa: CATPFGFDQPQHF; CDR3nt: TGTGCCACCCCATTTGGGTTTGATCAGCCCCAGCATTTT; d_gene: NA; abundance: NA; j_gene: TRBJ1-5; v_gene: TRBV21-1
CDR3aa: CASNPLYEQYF; CDR3nt: TGTGCCAGCAACCCCCTCTACGAGCAGTACTTC; d_gene: NA; abundance: NA; j_gene: TRBJ2-7; v_gene: TRBV27
CDR3aa: CASSLSSRRDQPQHF; CDR3nt: TGTGCCAGCAGCTTATCCTCTCGGAGGGATCAGCCCCAGCATTTT; d_gene: NA; abundance: NA; j_gene: TRBJ1-5; v_gene: TRBV7-9
CDR3aa: CASSVGWDVAYEQYF; CDR3nt: TGTGCCAGCAGCGTAGGCTGGGACGTGGCTTACGAGCAGTACTTC; d_gene: NA; abundance: NA; j_gene: TRBJ2-7; v_gene: TRBV9
CDR3aa: CASSEVLAGGPGQETQYF; CDR3nt: TGTGCCAGCAGTGAAGTGCTAGCGGGAGGGCCGGGGCAAGAGACCCAGTACTTC; d_gene: TRBD2; abundance: NA; j_gene: TRBJ2-5; v_gene: TRBV6-1
CDR3aa: CAAGRRMNTEAFF; CDR3nt: TGTGCCGCCGGCCGACGGATGAACACTGAAGCTTTCTTT; d_gene: NA; abundance: NA; j_gene: TRBJ1-1; v_gene: TRBV28
CDR3aa: CASSVEGVSYNEQFF; CDR3nt: TGTGCCAGCAGCGTGGAGGGGGTGTCCTACAATGAGCAGTTCTTC; d_gene: NA; abundance: NA; j_gene: TRBJ2-1; v_gene: TRBV9
CDR3aa: CATSADDKDRWNQPQHF; CDR3nt: TGTGCCACCAGCGCAGACGACAAGGACAGGTGGAATCAGCCCCAGCATTTT; d_gene: TRBD1; abundance: NA; j_gene: TRBJ1-5; v_gene: TRBV15
CDR3aa: CASSYGQGAGQPQHF; CDR3nt: TGTGCCAGCAGCTACGGACAGGGGGCCGGTCAGCCCCAGCATTTT; d_gene: TRBD1; abundance: NA; j_gene: TRBJ1-5; v_gene: TRBV7-2
CDR3aa: CASRAMDSASYEQYF; CDR3nt: TGTGCCAGCAGAGCCATGGACAGTGCATCCTACGAGCAGTACTTC; d_gene: NA; abundance: NA; j_gene: TRBJ2-7; v_gene: TRBV6-5
CDR3aa: CASSDNYGYTF; CDR3nt: TGTGCCAGCAGTGACAACTATGGCTACACCTTC; d_gene: NA; abundance: NA; j_gene: TRBJ1-2; v_gene: TRBV25-1